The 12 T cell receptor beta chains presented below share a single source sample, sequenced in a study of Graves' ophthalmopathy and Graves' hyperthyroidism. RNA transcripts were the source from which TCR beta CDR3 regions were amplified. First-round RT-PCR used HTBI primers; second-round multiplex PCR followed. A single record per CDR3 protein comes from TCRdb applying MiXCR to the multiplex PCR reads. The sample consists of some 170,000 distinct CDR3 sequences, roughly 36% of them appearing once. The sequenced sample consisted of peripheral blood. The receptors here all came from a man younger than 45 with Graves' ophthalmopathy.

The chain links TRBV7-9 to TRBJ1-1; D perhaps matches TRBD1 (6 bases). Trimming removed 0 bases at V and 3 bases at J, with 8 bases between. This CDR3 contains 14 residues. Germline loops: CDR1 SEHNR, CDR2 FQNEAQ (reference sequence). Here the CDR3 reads CASSLAQGHTEAFF. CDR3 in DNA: TGTGCCAGCAGCTTAGCACAGGGACACACTGAAGCTTTCTTT. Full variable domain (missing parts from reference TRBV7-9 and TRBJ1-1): DTGVSQNPRHKITKRGQNVTFRCDPISEHNRLYWYRQTLGQGPEFLTYFQNEAQLEKSRLLSDRFSAERPKGSFSTLEIQRTEQGDSAMYLCASSLAQGHTEAFFGQGTRLTVV.

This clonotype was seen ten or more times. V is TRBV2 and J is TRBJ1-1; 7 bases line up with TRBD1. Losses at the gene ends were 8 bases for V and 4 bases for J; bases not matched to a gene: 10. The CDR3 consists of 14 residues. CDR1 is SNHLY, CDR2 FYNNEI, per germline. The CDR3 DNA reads TGTGCCAGCTGCGACAGGGATGGGGCCACTGAAGCTTTCTTT. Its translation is CASCDRDGATEAFF.

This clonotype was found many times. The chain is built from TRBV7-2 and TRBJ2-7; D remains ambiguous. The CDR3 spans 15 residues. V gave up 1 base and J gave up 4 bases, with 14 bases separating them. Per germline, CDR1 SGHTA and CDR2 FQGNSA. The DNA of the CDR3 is TGTGCCAGCAGCTTAGTCCCATCAGGCTCGTACGAGCAGTACTTC. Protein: CASSLVPSGSYEQYF.

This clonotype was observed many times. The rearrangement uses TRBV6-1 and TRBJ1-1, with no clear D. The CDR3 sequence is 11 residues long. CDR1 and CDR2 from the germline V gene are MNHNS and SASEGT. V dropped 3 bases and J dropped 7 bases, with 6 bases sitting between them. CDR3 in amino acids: CASSEGYEAFF. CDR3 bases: TGTGCCAGCAGTGAGGGATATGAAGCTTTCTTT.

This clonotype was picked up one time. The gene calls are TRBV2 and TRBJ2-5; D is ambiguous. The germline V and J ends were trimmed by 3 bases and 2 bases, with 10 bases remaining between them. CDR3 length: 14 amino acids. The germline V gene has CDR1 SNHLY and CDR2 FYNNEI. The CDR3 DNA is TGTGCCAGCAGTGATTTGCGGCAACAAGAGACCCAGTACTTC. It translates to CASSDLRQQETQYF.

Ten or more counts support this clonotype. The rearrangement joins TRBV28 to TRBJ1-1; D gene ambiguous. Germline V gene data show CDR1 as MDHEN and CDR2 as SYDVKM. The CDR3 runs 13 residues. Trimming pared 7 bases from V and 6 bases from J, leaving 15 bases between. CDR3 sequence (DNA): TGTGCCAGCATGTATTCGAAGGTTCCTGAAGCTTTCTTT. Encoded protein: CASMYSKVPEAFF. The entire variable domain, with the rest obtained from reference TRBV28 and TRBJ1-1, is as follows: DVKVTQSSRYLVKRTGEKVFLECVQDMDHENMFWYRQDPGLGLRLIYFSYDVKMKEKGDIPEGYSVSREKKERFSLILESASTNQTSMYLCASMYSKVPEAFFGQGTRLTVV.

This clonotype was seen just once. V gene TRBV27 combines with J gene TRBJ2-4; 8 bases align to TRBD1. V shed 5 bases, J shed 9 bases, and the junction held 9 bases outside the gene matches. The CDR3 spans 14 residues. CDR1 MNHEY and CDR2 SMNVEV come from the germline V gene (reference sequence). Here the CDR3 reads CASSLMDRAGIQYF. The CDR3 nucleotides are TGTGCCAGCAGTCTGATGGACAGGGCGGGCATTCAGTACTTC.

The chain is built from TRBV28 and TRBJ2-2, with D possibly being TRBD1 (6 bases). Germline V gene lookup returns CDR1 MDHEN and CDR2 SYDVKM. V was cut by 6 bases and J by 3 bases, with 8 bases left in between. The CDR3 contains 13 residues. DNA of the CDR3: TGTGCCAGCAGCAGGGGCTACACCGGGGAGCTGTTTTTT. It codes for CASSRGYTGELFF.

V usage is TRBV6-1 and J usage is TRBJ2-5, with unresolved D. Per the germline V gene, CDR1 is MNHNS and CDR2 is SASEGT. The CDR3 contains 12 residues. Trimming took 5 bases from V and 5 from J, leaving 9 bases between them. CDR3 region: CASSFAGETQYF. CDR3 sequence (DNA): TGTGCCAGCAGTTTTGCTGGGGAGACCCAGTACTTC.

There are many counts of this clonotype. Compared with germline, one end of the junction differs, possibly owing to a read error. CDR3: CSVKETTGVGQPQHF. As DNA, the CDR3 is TGCAGCGTTAAAGAGACCACAGGGGTAGGTCAGCCCCAGCATTTT. The J gene is TRBJ1-5, the V gene TRBV29-1, with 7 positions matching TRBD1. Germline-derived CDR1 and CDR2 are SQVTM and ANQGSEA. The CDR3 covers 15 residues.

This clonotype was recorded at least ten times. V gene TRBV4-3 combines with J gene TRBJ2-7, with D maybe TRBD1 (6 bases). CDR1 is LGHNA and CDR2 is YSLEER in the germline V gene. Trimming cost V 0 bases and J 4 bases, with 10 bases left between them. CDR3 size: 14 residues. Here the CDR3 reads CASSQDAGVYEQYF. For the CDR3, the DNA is TGCGCCAGCAGCCAAGATGCAGGGGTATACGAGCAGTACTTC.

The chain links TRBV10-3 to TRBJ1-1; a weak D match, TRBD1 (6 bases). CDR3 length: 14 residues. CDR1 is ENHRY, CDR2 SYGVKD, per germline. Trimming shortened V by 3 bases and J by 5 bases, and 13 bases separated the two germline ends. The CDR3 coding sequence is TGTGCCATCAGTGACCTCAGGGGAGGGACTGAAGCTTTCTTT. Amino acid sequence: CAISDLRGGTEAFF.